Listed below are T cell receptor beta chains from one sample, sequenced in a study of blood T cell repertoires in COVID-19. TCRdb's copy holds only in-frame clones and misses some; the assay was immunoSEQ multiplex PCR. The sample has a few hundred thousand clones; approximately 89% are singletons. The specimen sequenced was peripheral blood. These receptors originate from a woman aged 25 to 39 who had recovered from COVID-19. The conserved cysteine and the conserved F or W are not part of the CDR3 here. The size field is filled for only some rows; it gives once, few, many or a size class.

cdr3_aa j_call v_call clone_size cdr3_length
SAFDRQAF TRBJ1-1 TRBV20-1 . 8
ASSLMAGGTEAF TRBJ1-1 TRBV5-1 . 12
ASSEIRTGETKNIQY TRBJ2-4 TRBV6-1 . 15
ASSQTGSQQGEQF TRBJ2-1 TRBV4-1 . 13
ASSSYRDRAFEKLF TRBJ1-4 TRBV28 . 14
SAAQVGGYT TRBJ1-2 TRBV20-1 . 9
ASSWDRGYEQY TRBJ2-7 TRBV28 . 11
ASSLTGTEGNTIY TRBJ1-3 TRBV7-2 . 13
ASSIDLLGAEAF TRBJ1-1 TRBV19 . 12
ASSFSEKLF TRBJ1-4 TRBV7-9 . 9
ASRRGLLYGYT TRBJ1-2 TRBV12-3/TRBV12-4 . 11
ASSDSSDRDYEQY TRBJ2-7 TRBV6-4 . 13
ASSLYTGSGTEAF TRBJ1-1 TRBV27 . 13
ASSPTGTGGSLTDTQY TRBJ2-3 TRBV19 . 16
ASSVAGTGGYEQY TRBJ2-7 TRBV9 . 13
ASSSIGQVSGANVLT TRBJ2-6 TRBV7-2 . 15
ASSPAFLYGYT TRBJ1-2 TRBV7-2 . 11
ASSKDSFYGYT TRBJ1-2 TRBV11-2 . 11
ASSFYAGGLSPLH TRBJ1-6 TRBV28 . 13
AWSVLIPGSSGNTIY TRBJ1-3 TRBV30 . 15
ASSEYLSGGSTDTQY TRBJ2-3 TRBV25-1 . 15
ASSQVGTSNYGYT TRBJ1-2 TRBV4-2 . 13
ASSLDPDSSYEQY TRBJ2-7 TRBV5-4 . 13
ASSRSTGGPGELF TRBJ2-2 TRBV7-3 . 13
ASSKQGPQETQY TRBJ2-5 TRBV5-6 . 12
ASSYKSTGPTSTDTQY TRBJ2-3 TRBV27 . 16
ASSGREYTDTQY TRBJ2-3 TRBV2 once 12
ASWVGTGSNSPLH TRBJ1-6 TRBV28 . 13
ASSLGDRLQGNQPQH TRBJ1-5 TRBV28 . 15
ASSKGSWTGGGYGYT TRBJ1-2 TRBV21-1 few 15
AIRPTGASEKLF TRBJ1-4 TRBV10-3 few 12
AISQTGQDTEAF TRBJ1-1 TRBV10-3 . 12
ASSYGPGNTIY TRBJ1-3 TRBV6-5 . 11
ASSQDPSGGARVTDTQY TRBJ2-3 TRBV3-1/TRBV3-2 . 17
ASSPLPGQGTYEQY TRBJ2-7 TRBV6-2/TRBV6-3 . 14
ASSLQGSTEAF TRBJ1-1 TRBV7-2 . 11
ASSERAGGYTDTQY TRBJ2-3 TRBV7-2 . 14
ASSAGTGDYGYT TRBJ1-2 TRBV18 . 12
ASSMSGFYSNQPQH TRBJ1-5 TRBV19 . 14
ASSYPRPSSYEQY TRBJ2-7 TRBV28 . 13
ASSQGPDQPQH TRBJ1-5 TRBV3-1/TRBV3-2 . 11
ASFSSGGRETQY TRBJ2-5 TRBV28 . 12
ASRPEGAGEKLF TRBJ1-4 TRBV28 . 12
ASIGAGETQY TRBJ2-5 TRBV5-6 . 10
ASSPSNTEAF TRBJ1-1 TRBV18 few 10
ASSLQGGDEKLF TRBJ1-4 TRBV7-9 many 12
AISRTEGEEKLF TRBJ1-4 TRBV10-3 . 12
ASSPGTVYSNQPQH TRBJ1-5 TRBV19 . 14
SASGYGQGIYSNQPQH TRBJ1-5 TRBV20-1 . 16
ASSLLTGQLSYEQY TRBJ2-7 TRBV5-1 . 14
SVLDRESEKLF TRBJ1-4 TRBV29-1 once 11
ASSPTRDRIYGYT TRBJ1-2 TRBV9 . 13
ASSLSRVLNSPLH TRBJ1-6 TRBV27 . 13
SVDRQDSYGYT TRBJ1-2 TRBV29-1 . 11
ASGTTSSYEQY TRBJ2-7 TRBV12-3/TRBV12-4 few 11
ASSSRGQTGGYT TRBJ1-2 TRBV19 . 12
ASSFGQAVLY TRBJ2-7 TRBV5-4 . 10
ASSLAGGPHEQF TRBJ2-1 TRBV5-4 . 12
AWSVQAGEAF TRBJ1-1 TRBV30 . 10
ASSQTSVVSGNTIY TRBJ1-3 TRBV4-2 . 14